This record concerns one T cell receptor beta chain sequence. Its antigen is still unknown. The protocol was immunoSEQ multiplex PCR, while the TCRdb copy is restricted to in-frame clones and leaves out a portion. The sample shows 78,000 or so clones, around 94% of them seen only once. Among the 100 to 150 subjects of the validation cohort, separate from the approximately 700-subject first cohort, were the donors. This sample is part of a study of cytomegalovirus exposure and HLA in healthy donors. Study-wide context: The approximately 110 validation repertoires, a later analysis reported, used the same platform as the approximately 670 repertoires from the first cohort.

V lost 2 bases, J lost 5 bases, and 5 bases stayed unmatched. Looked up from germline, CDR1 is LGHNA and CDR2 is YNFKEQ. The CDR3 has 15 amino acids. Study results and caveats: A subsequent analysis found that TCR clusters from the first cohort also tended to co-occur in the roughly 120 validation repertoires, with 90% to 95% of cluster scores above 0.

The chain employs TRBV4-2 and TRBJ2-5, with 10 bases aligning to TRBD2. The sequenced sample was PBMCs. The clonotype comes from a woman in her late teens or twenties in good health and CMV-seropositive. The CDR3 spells CASSQLAGGGETQYF. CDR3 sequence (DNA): TGTGCCAGCAGCCAATTAGCGGGGGGCGGGGAGACCCAGTACTTC.